One and the same sample provided the 22 T cell receptor beta chains below, sequenced in a study of OX40 agonist ivuxolimab in advanced cancers. The table came from immunoSEQ multiplex PCR; TCRdb's copy has only in-frame clones and leaves some out. The sample lists about 100,000 clones; less than 95% were seen once. Source: CD4+ or CD8+ T cells sorted from blood, taken in a trial of the OX40 agonist ivuxolimab. Source of these receptors: an adult with an advanced solid tumor such as melanoma, head and neck, liver or kidney cancer.

This clone has just one count. This chain links TRBV11-3 with TRBJ2-1; 14 bases are a match to TRBD2. The CDR3 totals 14 residues. The junction had 3 bases not matched to a gene; V was cut back by 7 bases and J by 7 bases. The germline CDR1 and CDR2 sequences are SGHNT and YENEEA. CDR3 nucleotide sequence: TGTGCCAGCAAGTGGACTAGCGGGAGGAATGAGCAGTTCTTC. It codes for CASKWTSGRNEQFF.

The chain recombines TRBV12-5 with TRBJ2-1; 13 nucleotides agree with TRBD2. V lost 4 bases and J lost 9; bases outside the gene matches: 18. The CDR3 consists of 19 residues. Germline values: CDR1 LGHNT, CDR2 FRNRAP. This chain's CDR3 is CASGSGLAGAYDLVGEQFF. The CDR3, as DNA: TGTGCTAGTGGTTCTGGACTAGCGGGAGCCTACGACCTCGTAGGTGAGCAGTTCTTC.

The chain employs TRBV11-1 and TRBJ1-2; D ambiguous. The V gene lost 4 bases and the J gene lost 8 bases, with 14 bases spanning the gap. CDR1 SGHAT and CDR2 FQDESV come from the germline V gene (reference sequence). This CDR3 region has 13 residues. CDR3 sequence (DNA): TGTGCCAGCAGCTCTCCCCCCTCGGGAGGCTACACCTTC. Translated: CASSSPPSGGYTF.

V usage is TRBV5-1 and J usage is TRBJ1-2; no clear D. CDR1 is SGHRS, CDR2 YFSETQ, per germline. The CDR3 sequence is 16 residues long. Trimming left V 1 base short and J 0 bases short, with 13 bases between. In DNA, the CDR3 is TGCGCCAGCAGCTTGATGGCAGCCACCACTAACTATGGCTACACCTTC. This encodes CASSLMAATTNYGYTF. Combining the CDR3 with reference TRBV5-1 and TRBJ1-2 gives the whole variable domain KAGVTQTPRYLIKTRGQQVTLSCSPISGHRSVSWYQQTPGQGLQFLFEYFSETQRNKGNFPGRFSGRQFSNSRSEMNVSTLELGDSALYLCASSLMAATTNYGYTFGSGTRLTVV.

This chain links TRBV4-1 with TRBJ2-7, with 7 bases identical to TRBD2. Trimming took 1 base from V and 7 from J; bases not matched to a gene: 16. The V gene's germline CDR1 is MGHRA and CDR2 YSYEKL. The CDR3 is 17 residues long. The CDR3 nucleotides read TGCGCCAGCAGCCAAGGTTTCGGTTCGGAGCGGGAAGGGGAGCAGTACTTC. As protein: CASSQGFGSEREGEQYF.

The genes are TRBV5-1 and TRBJ2-5, with 8 bases lining up with TRBD2. The CDR3 contains 16 residues. In germline, CDR1 is SGHRS, CDR2 YFSETQ. The V segment lost 1 base and the J segment 1 base; nucleotides outside the gene matches: 6. CDR3 sequence reads: CASSLTTSGLQETQYF. The DNA of the CDR3 is TGCGCCAGCAGCTTGACCACTAGCGGTCTCCAAGAGACCCAGTACTTC.

J is TRBJ1-4 and V is TRBV7-6; 10 nucleotides align to TRBD1. CDR1 and CDR2 (germline): SGHVS, FNYEAQ. After removal of 5 bases from V and 8 bases from J, the junction contained 8 bases not matched to a gene. This CDR3 has 15 amino acids. The CDR3 reads CASSTTGQGIEKLFF. The CDR3 bases are TGTGCCAGCAGCACTACGGGACAGGGGATAGAAAAACTGTTTTTT.

The rearrangement links TRBV7-8 to TRBJ2-2, with D possibly being TRBD2 (6 bases). Germline CDR1 is SGHVS and CDR2 is FQNEAQ. Trimming pared 3 bases from V and 6 bases from J, leaving 14 bases between. The CDR3 has 15 amino acids. DNA for the CDR3: TGTGCCAGCAGCTTGTCCGCGACGGGGGCCGGGGAGCTGTTTTTT. It codes for CASSLSATGAGELFF.

The chain links TRBV13 to TRBJ2-3; D might be TRBD2 (5 bases). The CDR3 loop spans 12 amino acids. Germline V gene lookup returns CDR1 PRHDT and CDR2 FYEKMQ (reference sequence). The V and J ends lost 5 bases and 6 bases respectively, with 9 bases between them. The CDR3 spells CASSPGLDTQYF. The CDR3 DNA reads TGTGCCAGCAGCCCGGGGTTGGATACGCAGTATTTT.

This clone was seen a single time. The V and J genes are TRBV6-5 and TRBJ2-7; D is perhaps TRBD2 (6 bases). The CDR3 has 14 amino acids. Trimming took 5 bases from V and 2 from J, leaving 13 bases between them. The germline gives CDR1 MNHEY, CDR2 SVGAGI. Here the CDR3 DNA reads TGTGCCAGCAGTCGCACCGGGACTCCCTACGAGCAGTACTTC. Encoded protein: CASSRTGTPYEQYF.

The V call is TRBV6-5, the J call TRBJ2-7; 9 nucleotides line up with TRBD1. From germline, CDR1 is MNHEY and CDR2 SVGAGI. The CDR3 totals 16 residues. Trimming removed 1 base from V and 1 base from J; junction bases left unmatched: 5. CDR3 coding DNA: TGTGCCAGCAGTTACTTACCGGGACAGGGATCCTACGAGCAGTACTTC. This sequence encodes CASSYLPGQGSYEQYF.

The J gene is TRBJ1-2, the V gene TRBV27; D is unresolved. Germline assignment: CDR1 MNHEY and CDR2 SMNVEV (reference sequence). With 1 base removed from V and 1 base from J, the gap between germline ends came to 10 bases. The CDR3 runs 15 residues. CDR3 bases: TGTGCCAGCAGTTTATTTACTGGAGTTAACTATGGCTACACCTTC. This gives the protein CASSLFTGVNYGYTF.

The J gene is TRBJ2-5, the V gene TRBV7-8; D might be TRBD2 (7 bases). The CDR3 spans 16 residues. The germline V and J ends were trimmed by 5 bases and 1 base, with 17 bases remaining between them. CDR1 and CDR2 from the germline V gene are SGHVS and FQNEAQ. CDR3 amino acids: CASSPGGDRSQETQYF. CDR3 DNA sequence: TGTGCCAGCAGCCCGGGGGGAGACAGGTCCCAAGAGACCCAGTACTTC.

The rearrangement links TRBV5-5 to TRBJ1-5; D remains unclear. Trimming pared 0 bases from V and 2 bases from J, leaving 12 bases between. Germline V gives CDR1 SGHKS, CDR2 YYEKEE (reference sequence). CDR3 size: 16 residues. In DNA, the CDR3 is TGTGCCAGCAGCTTGGCCGTTTCGGCAGGCAATCAGCCCCAGCATTTT. Translated: CASSLAVSAGNQPQHF.

The V and J genes are TRBV15 and TRBJ2-1, with D unresolved. With 6 bases removed from V and 8 bases from J, the gap between germline ends came to 11 bases. The germline CDR1 and CDR2 sequences are LNHNV and YYDKDF (reference sequence). This CDR3 has 12 residues. The DNA for the CDR3 is TGTGCCACCAGTCCCGTTCGCGATGAGCAGTTCTTC. It encodes CATSPVRDEQFF.

This rearrangement joins TRBV6-5 to TRBJ1-2; tentatively, D is TRBD1 (5 bases). Germline lookup yields CDR1 MNHEY and CDR2 SVGAGI. Trimming stripped 6 bases from V and 2 bases from J, with 13 bases between. The CDR3 covers 14 residues. This CDR3 is CASRVPGPNYGYTF. The CDR3 bases are TGTGCCAGCAGGGTCCCGGGGCCCAACTATGGCTACACCTTC.

The chain carries TRBV19 and TRBJ1-4, with D hard to call. The V gene lost 3 bases and the J gene lost 3 bases, with 14 bases spanning the gap. The germline CDR1 and CDR2 sequences are LNHDA and SQIVND (reference sequence). CDR3 length equals 16 residues. The DNA of the CDR3 is TGTGCCAGTAGTATTGGTATCCTTGGGGCTAATGAAAAACTGTTTTTT. Its translation is CASSIGILGANEKLFF.

The chain uses TRBV5-6 and TRBJ2-2, with 9 nucleotides matching TRBD1. Losses at the gene ends were 5 bases for V and 0 bases for J; bases not matched to a gene: 5. This CDR3 is 16 amino acids long. Germline CDR1 reads SGHDT; CDR2 reads YYEEEE. CDR3 DNA: TGTGCCAGCAGTTCCGGGACAGGGTCGAACACCGGGGAGCTGTTTTTT. It encodes CASSSGTGSNTGELFF.

The V call is TRBV7-9, the J call TRBJ2-1, with D possibly matching TRBD2 (5 bases). The CDR3 extends over 13 amino acids. Germline loops: CDR1 SEHNR, CDR2 FQNEAQ (reference sequence). With 5 bases removed from V and 3 bases from J, the gap between germline ends came to 8 bases. The CDR3 nucleotides read TGTGCCAGCAGCGCCGGGGTCTACAATGAGCAGTTCTTC. The encoded protein is CASSAGVYNEQFF. Full variable domain (missing parts from reference TRBV7-9 and TRBJ2-1): DTGVSQNPRHKITKRGQNVTFRCDPISEHNRLYWYRQTLGQGPEFLTYFQNEAQLEKSRLLSDRFSAERPKGSFSTLEIQRTEQGDSAMYLCASSAGVYNEQFFGPGTRLTVL.

The chain joins TRBV29-1 to TRBJ2-7, with 11 bases identical to TRBD2. The germline V gene has CDR1 SQVTM and CDR2 ANQGSEA. CDR3 length: 14 residues. The J segment lost 7 bases and the V segment lost 6 bases, leaving 11 bases of the junction unmatched. The CDR3 loop is CSVRSSGGTFEQYF. CDR3 DNA: TGCAGCGTCCGGTCTAGCGGGGGGACTTTTGAGCAGTACTTC.

The rearrangement uses TRBV5-4 and TRBJ2-3; D is ambiguous. Germline V gives CDR1 SGHNT, CDR2 YYREEE (reference sequence). This CDR3 is built from 12 residues. Trimming left V 2 bases short and J 7 bases short, with 8 bases between. The CDR3 sequence: CASSLEGYTQYF. Here the CDR3 DNA reads TGTGCCAGCAGCTTAGAAGGGTATACGCAGTATTTT.

This chain uses TRBV19 with TRBJ1-3; D unclear. Germline V gives CDR1 LNHDA, CDR2 SQIVND (reference sequence). This CDR3 is built from 13 residues. The V end lost 9 bases, the J end lost 5 bases, and 14 bases lay between the germline ends. The CDR3 nucleotides read TGTGCCAGCCAAAGTGGCAGGAGAAACACCATATATTTT. Translating it yields CASQSGRRNTIYF. Full variable domain (remainder filled in from reference TRBV19 and TRBJ1-3): DGGITQSPKYLFRKEGQNVTLSCEQNLNHDAMYWYRQDPGQGLRLIYYSQIVNDFQKGDIAEGYSVSREKKESFPLTVTSAQKNPTAFYLCASQSGRRNTIYFGEGSWLTVV.